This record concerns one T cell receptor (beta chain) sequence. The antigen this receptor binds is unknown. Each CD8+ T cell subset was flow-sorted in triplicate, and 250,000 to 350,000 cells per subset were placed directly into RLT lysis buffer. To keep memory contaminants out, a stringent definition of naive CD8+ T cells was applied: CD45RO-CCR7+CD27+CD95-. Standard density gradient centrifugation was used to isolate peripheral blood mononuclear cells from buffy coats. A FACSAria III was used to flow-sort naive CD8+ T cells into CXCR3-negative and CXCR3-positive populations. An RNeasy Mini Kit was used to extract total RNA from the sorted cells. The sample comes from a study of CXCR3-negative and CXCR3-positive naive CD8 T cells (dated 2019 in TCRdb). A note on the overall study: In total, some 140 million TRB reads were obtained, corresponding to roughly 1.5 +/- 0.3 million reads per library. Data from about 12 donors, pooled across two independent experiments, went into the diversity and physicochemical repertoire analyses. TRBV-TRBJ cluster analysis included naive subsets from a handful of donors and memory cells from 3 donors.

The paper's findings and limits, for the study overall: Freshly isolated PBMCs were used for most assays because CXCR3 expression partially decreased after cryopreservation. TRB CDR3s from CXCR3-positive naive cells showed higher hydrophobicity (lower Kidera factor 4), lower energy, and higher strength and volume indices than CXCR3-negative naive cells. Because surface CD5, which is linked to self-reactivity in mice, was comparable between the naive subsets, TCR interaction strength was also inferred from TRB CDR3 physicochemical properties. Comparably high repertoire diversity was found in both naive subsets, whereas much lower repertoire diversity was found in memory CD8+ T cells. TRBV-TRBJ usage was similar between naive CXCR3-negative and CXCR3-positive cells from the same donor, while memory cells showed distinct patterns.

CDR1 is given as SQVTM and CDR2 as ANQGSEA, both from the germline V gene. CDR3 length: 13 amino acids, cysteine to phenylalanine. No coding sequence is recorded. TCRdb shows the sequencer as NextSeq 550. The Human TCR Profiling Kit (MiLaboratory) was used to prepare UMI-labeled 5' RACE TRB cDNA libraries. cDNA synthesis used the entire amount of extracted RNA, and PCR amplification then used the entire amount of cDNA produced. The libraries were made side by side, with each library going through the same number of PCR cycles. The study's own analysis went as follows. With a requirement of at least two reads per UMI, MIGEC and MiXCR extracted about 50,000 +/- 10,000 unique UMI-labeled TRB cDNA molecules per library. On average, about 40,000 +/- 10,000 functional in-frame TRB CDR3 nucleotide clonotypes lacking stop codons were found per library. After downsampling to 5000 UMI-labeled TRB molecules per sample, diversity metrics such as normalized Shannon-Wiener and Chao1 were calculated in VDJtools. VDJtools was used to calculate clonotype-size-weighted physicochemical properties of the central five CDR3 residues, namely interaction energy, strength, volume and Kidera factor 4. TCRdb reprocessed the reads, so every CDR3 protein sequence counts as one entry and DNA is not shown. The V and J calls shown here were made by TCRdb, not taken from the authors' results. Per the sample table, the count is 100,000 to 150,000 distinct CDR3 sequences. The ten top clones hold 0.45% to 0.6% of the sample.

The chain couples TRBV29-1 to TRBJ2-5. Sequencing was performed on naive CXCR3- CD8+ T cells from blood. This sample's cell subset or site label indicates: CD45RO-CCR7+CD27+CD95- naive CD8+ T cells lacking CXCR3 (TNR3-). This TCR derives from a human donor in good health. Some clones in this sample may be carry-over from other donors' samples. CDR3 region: CSVVEHPQETQYF.